These 11 T cell receptor beta chains were sequenced from one sample in a study of blood T cell repertoires in COVID-19. Produced via immunoSEQ multiplex PCR; TCRdb's table is partial and in-frame only. Among under 200,000 clones, more than 65% were seen once, and the ten largest hold 8.1%. Sequencing was done on a sample of peripheral blood. Every receptor here comes from a woman aged 55-75 years with COVID-19, enrolled during active disease.

The genes are TRBV10-3 and TRBJ1-5; D unclear. The V gene's germline CDR1 is ENHRY and CDR2 SYGVKD. This CDR3 has 13 amino acids. V was trimmed by 7 bases and J by 4 bases, leaving 11 bases between them. CDR3 in amino acids: CAITRETNQPQHF. CDR3 bases: TGTGCCATCACCAGAGAGACTAATCAGCCCCAGCATTTT.

As regards this clone: This clone may be a read error of a much larger clone one base away. This rearrangement joins TRBV28 to TRBJ1-1, with TRBD1 as a possible D gene (6 bases). CDR1 is MDHEN, CDR2 SYDVKM, per germline. CDR3 length equals 13 residues. V lost 6 bases and J lost 0, with 8 bases in between. The CDR3 DNA sequence: TGTGCCAGCAGGGACAGATTGAACACTGAAGCTTTCTTT. Protein sequence: CASRDRLNTEAFF.

The chain employs TRBV27 and TRBJ2-7, with 7 nucleotides matching TRBD1. CDR3 length equals 15 residues. Germline CDR1 MNHEY, CDR2 SMNVEV (reference sequence). V dropped 3 bases and J dropped 3; count of bases not matched to a gene: 8. The CDR3, as DNA: TGTGCCAGCAGTTTTACCGGGACAGAGGGCTACGAGCAGTACTTC. Amino acid sequence: CASSFTGTEGYEQYF.

The chain is built from TRBV27 and TRBJ2-5; possibly TRBD2 for D (6 bases). This CDR3 is 14 amino acids long. Trimming took off 6 bases at V and 3 bases at J, with 14 bases between the two ends. Germline V gene data show CDR1 as MNHEY and CDR2 as SMNVEV (reference sequence). The CDR3 region is CASSGLGGEETQYF. Here the CDR3 DNA reads TGTGCCAGCAGCGGGTTGGGGGGTGAAGAGACCCAGTACTTC.

The count of this clone is one. The V call is TRBV10-3, the J call TRBJ1-3, with a tentative D call TRBD1 (5 bases). There are 16 residues in the CDR3. CDR1 is ENHRY, CDR2 SYGVKD, per germline. Trimming shortened V by 2 bases and J by 4 bases, and 15 bases separated the two germline ends. For the CDR3, the DNA is TGTGCCATCAGTGAGGTCGGGCAGGGTGACGGAAACACCATATATTTT. Amino acid sequence: CAISEVGQGDGNTIYF.

The chain's CDR3 is CASSQLEGTRNEKLFF. In DNA form, the CDR3 reads TGTGCCAGCAGCCAACTCGAGGGGACTAGAAATGAAAAACTGTTTTTT. The chain couples TRBV4-2 to TRBJ1-4, with D tentatively TRBD1 (5 bases). V lost 2 bases and J 5 bases, leaving 15 bases between the germline ends. Germline-derived CDR1 and CDR2 are LGHNA and YNFKEQ. CDR3 size: 16 residues.

The J gene is TRBJ2-1, the V gene TRBV6-6; D might be TRBD2 (6 bases). The V end was cut by 2 bases, the J end by 6 bases, with 17 bases between. Germline lookup yields CDR1 MNHNY and CDR2 SVGAGI (reference sequence). The CDR3 covers 16 residues. The CDR3 nucleotides are TGTGCCAGCAGTTACCTTACAGCGGCCGGGGGCAATGAGCAGTTCTTC. Translation gives CASSYLTAAGGNEQFF.

About this clone: Other DNA sequences in this sample translate to the same CDR3. This chain uses TRBV2 with TRBJ2-5, with 7 positions matching TRBD1. V was clipped by 5 bases and J by 2 bases; unmatched bases: 2. Germline V CDR1 and CDR2: SNHLY, FYNNEI. The length of the CDR3 is 13 residues. The CDR3, as DNA: TGTGCCAGCAGTCGGGACAGACAAGAGACCCAGTACTTC. It specifies CASSRDRQETQYF.

Comment on this clone: This sample also contains other DNA sequences that code for the same CDR3. This sequence joins TRBV2 and TRBJ1-5, with 7 bases matching TRBD1. Trimming removed 3 bases from V and 1 base from J; junction bases left unmatched: 3. This CDR3 contains 15 residues. Germline CDR1 reads SNHLY; CDR2 reads FYNNEI. CDR3: CASSETGLSNQPQHF. The CDR3 DNA reads as TGTGCCAGCAGTGAGACAGGGTTGAGCAATCAGCCCCAGCATTTT. Full variable domain (rest looked up from reference TRBV2 and TRBJ1-5): EPEVTQTPSHQVTQMGQEVILRCVPISNHLYFYWYRQILGQKVEFLVSFYNNEISEKSEIFDDQFSVERPDGSNFTLKIRSTKLEDSAMYFCASSETGLSNQPQHFGDGTRLSIL.

V usage is TRBV24-1 and J usage is TRBJ1-5; 8 nucleotides match TRBD1. The germline gives CDR1 KGHDR, CDR2 SFDVKD. V dropped 4 bases and J dropped 7; count of bases not matched to a gene: 8. The CDR3 runs 15 residues. As DNA, the CDR3 is TGTGCCACCAGTGAGCACGGACAGGGAGTACAGCCCCAGCATTTT. Translated, it gives CATSEHGQGVQPQHF.

CDR3 sequence reads: CAWSRQGADTEAFF. CDR3 bases: TGTGCCTGGAGTCGACAGGGGGCTGACACTGAAGCTTTCTTT. This chain links TRBV30 with TRBJ1-1; 10 bases agree with TRBD1. The V and J ends lost 2 bases and 3 bases, in that order; junction bases with no gene match: 3. Germline CDR1 is GTSNPN and CDR2 is SVGIG (reference sequence). The CDR3 extends over 14 amino acids.